This T cell receptor (beta chain) was identified during a study of T cell repertoires in cytomegalovirus infection. As for the study in general: The authors relied on CMV epitopes, both recently identified HLA-C-restricted and well-studied HLA-B-restricted. CMV infection together with matching HLA type was indicated by public TCR beta signatures. Findings and limits, study-wide: Adding up the frequency of public TCR beta families identified people who carried CMV plus the relevant HLA. The ex vivo response was dominated by HLA-C-restricted CMV-specific TCR beta clonotypes.

TCRdb fed the reads into MiXCR, producing one record per CDR3 protein. Of 830,000 or so distinct CDR3 sequences in the sample, approximately 29% were seen once. The trim removed 9 bases at V and 6 bases at J, leaving 12 bases unmatched. The CDR3 contains 15 residues. Per the germline V gene, CDR1 is LNHDA and CDR2 is SQIVND (reference sequence). A note on this clonotype: Its antigen is not identified.

The V and J genes are TRBV19 and TRBJ2-1; 9 nucleotides line up with TRBD1. The sample here was cultured CD8+ T cells from PBMCs, taken from culture after CMV antigen stimulation. This sequence was found in a human donor in good health (CMV status not recorded). Some clones in this sample may be carry-over from other donors' samples. The CDR3 reads CASSSTGGLGNEQFF. CDR3 DNA: TGTGCCAGCAGTTCTACAGGGGGCTTGGGCAATGAGCAGTTCTTC. Full variable domain (rest looked up from reference TRBV19 and TRBJ2-1): DGGITQSPKYLFRKEGQNVTLSCEQNLNHDAMYWYRQDPGQGLRLIYYSQIVNDFQKGDIAEGYSVSREKKESFPLTVTSAQKNPTAFYLCASSSTGGLGNEQFFGPGTRLTVL.